This TCR beta chain was recorded in a study of a mutant IDH1 vaccine in newly diagnosed glioma (dated by TCRdb to the early 2020s). Looking at the study overall: Patients were given eight vaccinations, in weeks 1, 3, 5, 7, 11, 15, 19 and 23, which matched visits V03 through V10. Vaccination began 4-6 weeks after radiotherapy alone, or alongside temozolomide cycles in the chemotherapy-containing groups. Of the approximately 30 treated patients, about 62% were male and around 40% were female, and the mean age was roughly 40 years. Peripheral blood samples were drawn at six visits, namely V03 (baseline), V05, V07, V10, V12 and V13. Prior to enrollment, patients had been given standard therapy consisting of radiotherapy alone, temozolomide alone, or radiochemotherapy with temozolomide, with the combination given to most patients. For exploratory analyses, longitudinal TCRB deep sequencing was carried out in around 26 treated patients wherever samples were available. Results the study describes overall, beyond this receptor: Availability determined which PBMC samples were chosen for TCRB deep sequencing. The authors stated that sample limitations prevented analyses of patient blood samples from being reproduced. No apparent relationship was observed between pseudoprogression and alterations in the top peripheral T cell clonotypes detected by TCRB sequencing. Immune responses induced by the vaccine were seen in about 93% of patients across multiple MHC alleles.

Taken from the germline V gene (reference sequence), the CDR1 and CDR2 loops are LNHDA and SQIVND. Clipping removes 6 bases from V and 4 bases from J, with 6 as the unmatched junction base count. From the cysteine up to the phenylalanine, the CDR3 has a length of 15 residues. Only the CDR3 region is kept as DNA, spanning 45 bases read in frame from base 1. About this clone: No antigen is known for it. Base-call qualities are not available, and no considerably larger clone is one nucleotide away.

The library relied on the immunoSEQ multiplex PCR assay. Rearranged TCR beta chain sequences were amplified with the hsTCRB Kit following the manufacturer's protocol. An Illumina MiSeq was used to sequence the TCRB libraries. The source study handled its data this way. The proprietary platform of the kit vendor was used for demultiplexing, trimming and gene mapping. TCRdb limited this immuneACCESS table to in-frame rearrangements with V and J called. A share of clones is missing; checked studies link under half to unresolved V genes, and the rest is unexplained. V, J and clone size were drawn from that table, and D and trimming were deduced from the DNA. The sample records around 60,000 clones, around 84% of which are singletons. The leading ten clones occupy 8.5% to 9.5% of the sample. The time point label, read with the paper, signifies: week 11, during vaccination. A 20-mer mutant IDH1 peptide at 300 micrograms in Montanide made up each vaccine dose, which was injected subcutaneously together with topical imiquimod. The donors had newly diagnosed IDH1-mutant astrocytomas of WHO grade 3 or 4 that showed loss of nuclear ATRX. The samples were drawn from NOA16, a multicentre, single-arm, open-label phase I trial in Germany that tested a mutant IDH1 peptide vaccine in humans for the first time. The DNeasy Blood and Tissue Kit was used to extract genomic DNA from EDTA blood for TCRB sequencing.

Recombination joined TRBV19 with TRBJ2-1; 10 bases in the junction line up with TRBD1. Source: PBMCs, taken from a glioma patient whose treatment included an IDH1 peptide vaccine. The receptor was derived from a woman in her forties or fifties with glioma. The bases are TGTGCCAGTAGGACGGACAGGGGGATTTACAATGAGCAGTTCTTC. It specifies CASRTDRGIYNEQFF.